The subject of this entry is one TCR beta chain. This sample was included in a study of T cell changes during pregnancy in multiple sclerosis. Clones were read by immunoSEQ multiplex PCR, and TCRdb kept only the in-frame ones, dropping some. The sample shows about 130,000 clones, less than 97% of them seen only once. CDR1 and CDR2 from the germline V gene are SGDLS and YYNGEE. CDR3 size: 13 residues. V lost 3 bases, J lost 4 bases, and 3 bases stayed unmatched. J is TRBJ1-2 and V is TRBV9, with 7 bases identical to TRBD1. This sample comprised peripheral blood, obtained after pregnancy. The receptor was derived from a female donor with multiple sclerosis, enrolled in a pregnancy study. The CDR3 coding sequence is TGTGCCAGCAGCGCCGGGGACAGCTATGGCTACACCTTC. This sequence encodes CASSAGDSYGYTF. The full variable domain, its missing parts supplied by reference TRBV9 and TRBJ1-2, is DSGVTQTPKHLITATGQRVTLRCSPRSGDLSVYWYQQSLDQGLQFLIQYYNGEERAKGNILERFSAQQFPDLHSELNLSSLELGDSALYFCASSAGDSYGYTFGSGTRLTVV.